This paragraph covers one TCR beta chain sequence. Its specificity is not known. The PCR used 60 Vbeta and 13 Jbeta primers. Assay used: immunoSEQ multiplex PCR; TCRdb lists only in-frame clones, some missing. The profile shows some 190,000 clones, about 81% of them singletons. This specimen belongs to a study of cytomegalovirus exposure and HLA in healthy donors. The study, taken as a whole, reports: Across donors, presence/absence analyses took sequencing depth to be roughly uniform.

V shed 6 bases and J shed 0 bases, with 3 bases lying between them. CDR3 size: 12 residues. The germline V gene has CDR1 MNHEY and CDR2 SMNVEV (reference sequence). The origin of this receptor is a middle-aged man in good health and CMV-seronegative. The J gene is TRBJ2-1, the V gene TRBV27; D remains ambiguous. Source material: PBMCs. In DNA form, the CDR3 reads TGTGCCAGCAGATACTCCTACAATGAGCAGTTCTTC. This translates into CASRYSYNEQFF.